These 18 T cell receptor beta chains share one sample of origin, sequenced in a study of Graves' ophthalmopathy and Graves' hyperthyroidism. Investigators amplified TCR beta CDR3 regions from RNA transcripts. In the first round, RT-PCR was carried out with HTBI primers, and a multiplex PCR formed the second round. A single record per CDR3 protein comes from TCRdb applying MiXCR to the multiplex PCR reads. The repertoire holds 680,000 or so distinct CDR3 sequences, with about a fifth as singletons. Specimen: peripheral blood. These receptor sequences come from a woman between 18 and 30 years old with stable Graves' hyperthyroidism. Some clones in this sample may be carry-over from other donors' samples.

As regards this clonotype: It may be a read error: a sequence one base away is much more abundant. CDR3 amino acids: CASSLARTSVAPYEQYF. DNA for the CDR3: TGTGCCAGCAGCTTAGCGCGGACTAGCGTGGCTCCCTACGAGCAGTACTTC. The chain couples TRBV11-1 to TRBJ2-7; TRBD2 matches at 9 bases. Germline loops: CDR1 SGHAT, CDR2 FQDESV (reference sequence). CDR3 size: 17 residues. V lost 0 bases and J lost 2; bases outside the gene matches: 8.

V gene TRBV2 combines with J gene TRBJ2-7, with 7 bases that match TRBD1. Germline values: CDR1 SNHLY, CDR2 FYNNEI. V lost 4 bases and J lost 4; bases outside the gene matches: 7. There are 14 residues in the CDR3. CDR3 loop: CASSVGGGKYEQYF. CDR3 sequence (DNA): TGTGCCAGCAGTGTAGGGGGCGGAAAATACGAGCAGTACTTC.

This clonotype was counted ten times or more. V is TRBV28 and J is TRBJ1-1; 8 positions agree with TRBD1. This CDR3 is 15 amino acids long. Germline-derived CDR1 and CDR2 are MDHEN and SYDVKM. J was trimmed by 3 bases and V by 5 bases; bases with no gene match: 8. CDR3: CASSPLTGEDTEAFF. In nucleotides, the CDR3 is TGTGCCAGCAGTCCCTTGACAGGGGAGGACACTGAAGCTTTCTTT.

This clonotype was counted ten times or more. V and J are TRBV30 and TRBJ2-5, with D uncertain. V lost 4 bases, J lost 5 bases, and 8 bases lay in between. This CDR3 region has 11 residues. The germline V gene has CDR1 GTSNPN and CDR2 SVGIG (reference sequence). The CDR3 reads CAWTVLETQYF. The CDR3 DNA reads TGTGCCTGGACCGTCCTCGAGACCCAGTACTTC.

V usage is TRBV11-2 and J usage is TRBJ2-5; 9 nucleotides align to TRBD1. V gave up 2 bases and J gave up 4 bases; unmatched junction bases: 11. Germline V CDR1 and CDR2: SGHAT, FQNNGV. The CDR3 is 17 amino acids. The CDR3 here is CASSLRVTGGGRETQYF. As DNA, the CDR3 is TGTGCCAGCAGCTTAAGGGTGACAGGGGGAGGCCGAGAGACCCAGTACTTC.

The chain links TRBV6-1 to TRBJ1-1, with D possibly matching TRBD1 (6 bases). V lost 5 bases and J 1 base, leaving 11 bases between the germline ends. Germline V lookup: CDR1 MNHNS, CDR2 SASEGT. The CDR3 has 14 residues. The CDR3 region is CASSKQGSNTEAFF. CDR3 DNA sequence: TGTGCCAGCAGTAAACAGGGCTCGAACACTGAAGCTTTCTTT.

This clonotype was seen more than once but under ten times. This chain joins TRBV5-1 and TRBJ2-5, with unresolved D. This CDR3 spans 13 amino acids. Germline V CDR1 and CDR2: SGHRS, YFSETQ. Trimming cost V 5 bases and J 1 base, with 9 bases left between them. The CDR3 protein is CASSSAVQETQYF. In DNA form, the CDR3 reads TGCGCCAGCAGTTCGGCGGTCCAAGAGACCCAGTACTTC.

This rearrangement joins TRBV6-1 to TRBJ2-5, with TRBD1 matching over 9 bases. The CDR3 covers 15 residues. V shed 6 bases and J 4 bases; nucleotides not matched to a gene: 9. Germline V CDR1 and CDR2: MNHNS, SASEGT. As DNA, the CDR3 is TGTGCCAGCAGCCCCGGTCCGGGACAGGGAGAGACCCAGTACTTC. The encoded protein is CASSPGPGQGETQYF.

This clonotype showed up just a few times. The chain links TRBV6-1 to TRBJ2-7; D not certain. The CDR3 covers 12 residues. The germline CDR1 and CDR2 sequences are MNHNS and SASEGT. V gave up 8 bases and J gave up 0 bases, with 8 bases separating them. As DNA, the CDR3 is TGTGCCAGCCCCGGAAACTCCTACGAGCAGTACTTC. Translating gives CASPGNSYEQYF.

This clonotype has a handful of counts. CDR3 sequence reads: CASSTTGLTNTEAFF. The DNA of the CDR3 is TGCGCCAGCAGCACGACGGGACTCACGAACACTGAAGCTTTCTTT. This chain links TRBV5-1 with TRBJ1-1, with D possibly being TRBD1 (5 bases). CDR3 length: 15 amino acids. V was clipped by 4 bases and J by 1 base, with 14 bases between them. CDR1 is SGHRS and CDR2 is YFSETQ in the germline V gene.

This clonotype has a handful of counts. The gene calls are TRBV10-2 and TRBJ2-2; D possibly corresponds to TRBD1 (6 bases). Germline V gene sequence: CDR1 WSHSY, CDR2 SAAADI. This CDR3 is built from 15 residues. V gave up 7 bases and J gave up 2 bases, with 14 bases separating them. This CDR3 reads CASTPPGTNTGELFF. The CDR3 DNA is TGCGCCAGCACCCCGCCAGGGACAAACACCGGGGAGCTGTTTTTT.

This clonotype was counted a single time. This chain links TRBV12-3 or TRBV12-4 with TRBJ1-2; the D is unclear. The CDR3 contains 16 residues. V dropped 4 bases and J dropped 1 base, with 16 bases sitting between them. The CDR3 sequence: CASSSLEADSNYGYTF. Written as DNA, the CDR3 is TGTGCCAGCAGTTCCCTCGAGGCAGATAGTAACTATGGCTACACCTTC.

In DNA, the CDR3 is TGCGCCAGCAGCCAAGATACCGTTGCCATAGTGTTGGTGGAGGATACGCAGTATTTT. The encoded protein is CASSQDTVAIVLVEDTQYF. The chain combines TRBV4-1 with TRBJ2-3; D is undetermined. Deletions cut 0 bases from V and 6 bases from J, with 25 bases between. Germline V lookup: CDR1 MGHRA, CDR2 YSYEKL. The CDR3 totals 19 residues.

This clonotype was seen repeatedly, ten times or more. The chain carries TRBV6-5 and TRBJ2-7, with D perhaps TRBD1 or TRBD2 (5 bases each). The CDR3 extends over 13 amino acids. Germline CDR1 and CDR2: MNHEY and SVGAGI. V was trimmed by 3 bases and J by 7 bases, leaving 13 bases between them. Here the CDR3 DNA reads TGTGCCAGCAGTTATATGATGGGGGAAGAGCAGTACTTC. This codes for CASSYMMGEEQYF.

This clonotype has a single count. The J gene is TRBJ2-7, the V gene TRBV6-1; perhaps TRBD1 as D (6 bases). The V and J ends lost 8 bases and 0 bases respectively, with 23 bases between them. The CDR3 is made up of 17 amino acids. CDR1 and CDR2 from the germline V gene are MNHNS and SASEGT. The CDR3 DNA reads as TGTGCCAGCGCCCCAGACCCCCGGGACAACTTCTCCTACGAGCAGTACTTC. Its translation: CASAPDPRDNFSYEQYF.

CDR3 protein: CASTERLRQKDYEQYF. In nucleotides, the CDR3 is TGTGCCAGCACCGAGAGGTTACGACAGAAAGACTACGAGCAGTACTTC. The rearrangement links TRBV6-1 to TRBJ2-7; a weak D match, TRBD1 (5 bases). With 7 bases removed from V and 3 bases from J, the gap between germline ends came to 22 bases. CDR3 length: 16 residues. CDR1 is MNHNS, CDR2 SASEGT, per germline.

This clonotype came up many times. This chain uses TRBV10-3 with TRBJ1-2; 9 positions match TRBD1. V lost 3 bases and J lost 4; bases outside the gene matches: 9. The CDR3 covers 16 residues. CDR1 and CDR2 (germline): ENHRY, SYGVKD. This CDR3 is CAISEGGTGPLYGYTF. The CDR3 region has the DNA TGTGCCATCAGTGAAGGGGGGACAGGGCCTCTCTATGGCTACACCTTC.

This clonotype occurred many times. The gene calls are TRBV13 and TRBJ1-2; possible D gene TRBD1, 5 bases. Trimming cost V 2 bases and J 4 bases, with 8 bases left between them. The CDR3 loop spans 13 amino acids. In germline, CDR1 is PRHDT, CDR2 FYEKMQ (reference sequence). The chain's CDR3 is CASSLRQIYGYTF. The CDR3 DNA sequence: TGTGCCAGCAGCTTACGACAGATCTATGGCTACACCTTC.